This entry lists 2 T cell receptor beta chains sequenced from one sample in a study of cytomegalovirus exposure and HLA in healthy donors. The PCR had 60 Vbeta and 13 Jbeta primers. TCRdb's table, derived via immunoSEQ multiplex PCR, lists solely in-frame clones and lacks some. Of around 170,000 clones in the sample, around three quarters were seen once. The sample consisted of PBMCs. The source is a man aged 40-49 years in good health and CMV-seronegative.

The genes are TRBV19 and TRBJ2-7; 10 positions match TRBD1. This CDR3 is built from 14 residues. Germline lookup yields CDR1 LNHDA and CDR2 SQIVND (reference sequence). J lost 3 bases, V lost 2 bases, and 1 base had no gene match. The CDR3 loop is CASSIRTGGYEQYF. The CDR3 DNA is TGTGCCAGTAGTATACGGACAGGGGGCTACGAGCAGTACTTC.

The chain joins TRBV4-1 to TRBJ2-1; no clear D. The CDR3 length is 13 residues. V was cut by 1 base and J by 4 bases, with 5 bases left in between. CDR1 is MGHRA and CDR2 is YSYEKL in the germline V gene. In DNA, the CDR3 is TGCGCCAGCAGCCAAGTACTGTACAATGAGCAGTTCTTC. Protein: CASSQVLYNEQFF.